This TCR beta chain was documented in a study of CD8 T cells in Susac syndrome. CDR1 is KGHDR, CDR2 SFDVKD, per germline. Trimming took 3 bases from V and 5 from J; bases not matched to a gene: 2. The CDR3 is made up of 15 amino acids. After extraction with the RNeasy kit, about 0.5 to 1 ug of the RNA was reverse transcribed using random hexamers. An immunoSEQ multiplex PCR amplified TCR beta CDR3 over 54 Vbeta and 13 Jbeta. TCRdb analysed the immunoSEQ multiplex PCR reads with MiXCR anew, one entry per CDR3 protein. The sample yields over 140,000 distinct CDR3 sequences, more than 85% seen once. This TCR was sampled from a human donor with Susac syndrome. V usage is TRBV24-1 and J usage is TRBJ2-1; TRBD2 aligns across 11 bases. Sequenced: CD4+ T cells from PBMCs. This CDR3 is CATSDGTSGNNEQFF. Written as DNA, the CDR3 is TGTGCCACCAGTGATGGGACTAGCGGTAACAATGAGCAGTTCTTC.